This passage covers 27 T cell receptor beta chains from one sample sequenced in a study of vaccination and CD4 T cells after COVID-19. The antigens these receptors bind are not known. The Oncomine TCR Beta short-read assay sequenced DNA from cultured CD4+ T cells. TCRdb processed the PCR reads anew with MiXCR; each CDR3 protein has one entry. The sample holds 12,000 or so distinct CDR3 sequences, 45% to 60% seen once. Treatment of the sample: roughly 11-day PBMC culture with coronavirus spike peptide pools or control peptides (ViraFEST assay). What was sequenced was CD4+ T cells from blood, cultured in vitro. The receptors originated from a human donor who had recovered from COVID-19.

This chain joins TRBV19 and TRBJ1-2; the D gene is possibly TRBD1 (5 bases). CDR3 length: 14 residues. Trimming removed 7 bases at V and 8 bases at J, with 20 bases between. Per the germline V gene, CDR1 is LNHDA and CDR2 is SQIVND (reference sequence). This chain's CDR3 is CASTSTAGGGGYTF. The CDR3 DNA follows: TGTGCCAGTACCTCGACAGCCGGGGGTGGGGGCTACACCTTC.

The chain employs TRBV6-4 and TRBJ2-3, with D perhaps given as TRBD1 or TRBD2 (5 bases each). The V end lost 4 bases, the J end lost 0 bases, and 5 bases lay between the germline ends. Germline V lookup: CDR1 MRHNA, CDR2 SNTAGT. The CDR3 consists of 13 residues. This CDR3 is CASSGDSTDTQYF. CDR3 nucleotides: TGTGCCAGCAGTGGGGACAGCACAGATACGCAGTATTTT.

The rearrangement uses TRBV5-1 and TRBJ2-5, with D perhaps TRBD2 (5 bases). This CDR3 contains 15 residues. The germline V gene encodes CDR1 SGHRS and CDR2 YFSETQ. With 4 bases removed from V and 1 base from J, the gap between germline ends came to 14 bases. The CDR3 protein is CASSAGASSQETQYF. The CDR3, as DNA: TGCGCCAGCAGCGCGGGCGCGTCATCCCAAGAGACCCAGTACTTC.

The chain uses TRBV20-1 and TRBJ1-4; weak D call: TRBD1 (6 bases). The CDR3 loop spans 14 amino acids. Germline values: CDR1 DFQATT, CDR2 SNEGSKA (reference sequence). V was shortened by 3 bases and J by 7 bases, with 15 bases between the two germline ends. The CDR3 spells CSARDSRGFEKLFF. The CDR3 nucleotides are TGCAGTGCTAGGGACAGTCGCGGGTTTGAAAAACTGTTTTTT.

This clonotype was seen more than once but under ten times. The chain is built from TRBV6-1 and TRBJ1-6; TRBD1 matches 8 bases. V gave up 8 bases and J gave up 8 bases; unmatched junction bases: 14. Germline V gene lookup returns CDR1 MNHNS and CDR2 SASEGT. This CDR3 has 16 amino acids. The CDR3 nucleotides are TGTGCCAGCGCAATTAAGCCGGGACAGGCAGATTCACCCCTCCACTTT. This sequence encodes CASAIKPGQADSPLHF.

The chain joins TRBV20-1 to TRBJ2-2; 11 positions agree with TRBD2. The CDR3 runs 17 residues. V trimming: 0 bases; J trimming: 5 bases; junction bases outside the gene matches: 8. Per the germline V gene, CDR1 is DFQATT and CDR2 is SNEGSKA (reference sequence). The DNA for the CDR3 is TGCAGTGCTAGAGATATTAGCGGGAGGGCGGGGACCGGGGAGCTGTTTTTT. Translation gives CSARDISGRAGTGELFF.

The chain uses TRBV5-1 and TRBJ2-5; 10 bases map to TRBD1. Germline V gives CDR1 SGHRS, CDR2 YFSETQ. Trimming removed 4 bases from V and 5 bases from J; junction bases left unmatched: 11. The CDR3 has 16 residues. The CDR3 protein is CASSPGDRGQGETQYF. The CDR3 DNA follows: TGCGCCAGCAGCCCGGGGGACAGGGGCCAAGGGGAGACCCAGTACTTC.

The genes are TRBV6-1 and TRBJ2-1; 10 bases align to TRBD2. CDR1 MNHNS and CDR2 SASEGT come from the germline V gene. The CDR3 sequence is 15 residues long. With 4 bases clipped from V and 6 bases from J, the junction kept 6 bases outside the gene matches. Here the CDR3 reads CASSVGRLAGNEQFF. The CDR3 nucleotides are TGTGCCAGCAGTGTGGGGAGACTAGCGGGCAATGAGCAGTTCTTC.

The chain employs TRBV6-1 and TRBJ1-3; 8 bases line up with TRBD1. J lost 7 bases, V lost 7 bases, and 6 bases had no gene match. Looked up from germline, CDR1 is MNHNS and CDR2 is SASEGT. This CDR3 comprises 13 residues. Here the CDR3 reads CASKDRARNTIYF. Here the CDR3 DNA reads TGTGCCAGCAAGGACAGGGCGCGTAACACCATATATTTT.

The CDR3 nucleotides read TGTGCCAGCAGTGAAGGGGACAGGGTGAATTCACCCCTCCACTTT. It translates to CASSEGDRVNSPLHF. J is TRBJ1-6 and V is TRBV2; 9 nucleotides line up with TRBD1. Germline CDR1 is SNHLY and CDR2 is FYNNEI. With V trimmed by 1 base and J by 7 bases, 2 bases remained unmatched. CDR3 size: 15 residues.

The sample holds a few counts of this clonotype. This rearrangement joins TRBV6-1 to TRBJ1-1; maybe TRBD1 (6 bases). Germline values: CDR1 MNHNS, CDR2 SASEGT. This CDR3 is 15 amino acids long. Trimming stripped 6 bases from V and 3 bases from J, with 17 bases between. The CDR3 coding sequence is TGTGCCAGCAGGGGCTCTACAGGGATGGACACTGAAGCTTTCTTT. Protein product: CASRGSTGMDTEAFF.

This clonotype was detected only a few times. The rearrangement joins TRBV7-2 to TRBJ2-5, with D possibly matching TRBD1 (6 bases). CDR1 is SGHTA and CDR2 is FQGNSA in the germline V gene. The germline V and J ends were trimmed by 2 bases and 4 bases, with 14 bases remaining between them. The CDR3 runs to 15 residues. For the CDR3, the DNA is TGTGCCAGCAGCTTAACCTCGACAGGAGGAGAGACCCAGTACTTC. This encodes CASSLTSTGGETQYF.

The rearrangement links TRBV7-9 to TRBJ2-7, with 7 bases that match TRBD1. The CDR3 consists of 14 residues. Germline loops: CDR1 SEHNR, CDR2 FQNEAQ (reference sequence). Trimming cost V 5 bases and J 5 bases; bases outside gene matches: 9. The CDR3 loop is CASSHVGQADEQYF. In DNA, the CDR3 is TGTGCCAGCAGCCACGTCGGACAGGCGGACGAGCAGTACTTC.

This chain connects TRBV7-2 to TRBJ2-5; 10 bases line up with TRBD2. The V gene end was trimmed by 1 base and the J gene end by 5 bases; junction bases not matched to a gene: 10. This CDR3 region has 17 residues. Germline V lookup: CDR1 SGHTA, CDR2 FQGNSA. DNA of the CDR3: TGTGCCAGCAGCTTAGACATGGGGACTAGCGTAGGGGAGACCCAGTACTTC. As protein: CASSLDMGTSVGETQYF.

The J gene is TRBJ2-7, the V gene TRBV10-1, with 8 bases fitting TRBD2. Germline-derived CDR1 and CDR2 are WNHNN and SYGVQD (reference sequence). The CDR3 contains 16 residues. Losses at the gene ends were 0 bases for V and 5 bases for J; bases not matched to a gene: 9. In DNA, the CDR3 is TGCGCCAGCAGTGAGTCAGAAGCGGGAGTGGGTAACGAGCAGTACTTC. This encodes CASSESEAGVGNEQYF.

This clonotype was seen just once. Compared with germline, one end of the junction differs, possibly owing to a read error. The chain joins TRBV3-1 to TRBJ1-2; 7 positions agree with TRBD1. Germline V gene data show CDR1 as LGHDT and CDR2 as YNNKEL (reference sequence). This CDR3 is built from 12 residues. The CDR3 DNA sequence: TGTGCCAGCAGCCAAGCCGGGGACAGTCGGAACTTC. It encodes CASSQAGDSRNF.

The chain combines TRBV10-3 with TRBJ2-1, with 8 bases aligning to TRBD2. The germline V gene has CDR1 ENHRY and CDR2 SYGVKD. V was pared by 6 bases and J by 3 bases, with 7 bases of the junction left unmatched. The CDR3 runs 15 residues. DNA for the CDR3: TGTGCCATCAGAAGAGCGGGGGAAGGCTACAATGAGCAGTTCTTC. It yields the protein CAIRRAGEGYNEQFF.

The chain recombines TRBV20-1 with TRBJ2-1, with a tentative D call TRBD2 (5 bases). This CDR3 region has 13 residues. Trimming removed 6 bases from V and 8 bases from J, with 17 bases in between. Germline V lookup: CDR1 DFQATT, CDR2 SNEGSKA (reference sequence). The CDR3 coding sequence is TGCAGTGCCCCTGTAGCGCCAGTCTATGAGCAGTTCTTC. Amino acids: CSAPVAPVYEQFF.

The chain has TRBV2 and TRBJ2-6; 8 nucleotides match TRBD1. Per germline, CDR1 SNHLY and CDR2 FYNNEI. The ends lost 1 base at V and 2 bases at J; junction bases unmatched: 1. CDR3 length: 16 residues. CDR3 in DNA: TGTGCCAGCAGTGAAGAACAGGGGGCTGGGGCCAACGTCCTGACTTTC. It codes for CASSEEQGAGANVLTF. The full variable domain, completed using reference TRBV2 and TRBJ2-6, is EPEVTQTPSHQVTQMGQEVILRCVPISNHLYFYWYRQILGQKVEFLVSFYNNEISEKSEIFDDQFSVERPDGSNFTLKIRSTKLEDSAMYFCASSEEQGAGANVLTFGAGSRLTVL.

The V call is TRBV28, the J call TRBJ2-1; no clear D gene. From germline, CDR1 is MDHEN and CDR2 SYDVKM. The CDR3 is made up of 14 amino acids. Trimming cost V 8 bases and J 0 bases, with 11 bases left between them. CDR3 loop: CASRSSLSYNEQFF. The CDR3 DNA follows: TGTGCCAGCCGGAGTTCCCTCTCCTACAATGAGCAGTTCTTC.

The V call is TRBV2, the J call TRBJ2-7, with 8 nucleotides matching TRBD2. The CDR3 contains 15 residues. The germline V gene encodes CDR1 SNHLY and CDR2 FYNNEI. With V trimmed by 6 bases and J by 7 bases, 14 bases remained unmatched. CDR3 loop: CASRRNTGGPGEQYF. The CDR3 coding sequence is TGTGCCAGCAGGAGGAACACGGGAGGGCCGGGTGAGCAGTACTTC. Full variable domain (remainder filled in from reference TRBV2 and TRBJ2-7): EPEVTQTPSHQVTQMGQEVILRCVPISNHLYFYWYRQILGQKVEFLVSFYNNEISEKSEIFDDQFSVERPDGSNFTLKIRSTKLEDSAMYFCASRRNTGGPGEQYFGPGTRLTVT.

V is TRBV7-9 and J is TRBJ1-3; 7 bases align to TRBD1. With V trimmed by 6 bases and J by 0 bases, 5 bases remained unmatched. Germline V CDR1 and CDR2: SEHNR, FQNEAQ (reference sequence). The CDR3 loop spans 15 amino acids. CDR3 in DNA: TGTGCCAGCAGACCTCAGGGGGGCTCTGGAAACACCATATATTTT. Protein sequence: CASRPQGGSGNTIYF.

The chain carries TRBV29-1 and TRBJ2-3, with D unclear. CDR1 is SQVTM, CDR2 ANQGSEA, per germline. The CDR3 runs 17 residues. The V end was cut by 4 bases, the J end by 1 base, with 21 bases between. DNA for the CDR3: TGCAGCGTTGCCCGACTTGCCCCCAGGAGCCGCACAGATACGCAGTATTTT. It specifies CSVARLAPRSRTDTQYF.

This clonotype appeared a few times. The CDR3: CAWNRGPNTGELFF. Written as DNA, the CDR3 is TGTGCCTGGAACAGGGGGCCTAACACCGGGGAGCTGTTTTTT. The chain uses TRBV30 and TRBJ2-2, with TRBD1 matching 9 bases. Unmatched junction bases numbered 2, after V lost 4 bases and J lost 2 bases. Germline V gene lookup returns CDR1 GTSNPN and CDR2 SVGIG (reference sequence). The CDR3 has 14 amino acids.

The chain employs TRBV7-9 and TRBJ2-3; D call uncertain. From germline, CDR1 is SEHNR and CDR2 FQNEAQ (reference sequence). The CDR3 extends over 14 amino acids. V was pared by 5 bases and J by 1 base, with 10 bases between. The CDR3 spells CASSPGRGTDTQYF. The DNA for the CDR3 is TGTGCCAGCAGCCCCGGACGGGGCACAGATACGCAGTATTTT.

The V and J genes are TRBV10-3 and TRBJ2-7; 11 bases fit TRBD2. CDR1 and CDR2 from the germline V gene are ENHRY and SYGVKD. With 2 bases clipped from V and 2 bases from J, the junction kept 8 bases outside the gene matches. There are 17 residues in the CDR3. This CDR3 reads CAISEELAGDRPYEQYF. The CDR3 DNA sequence: TGTGCCATCAGTGAGGAACTAGCGGGAGATCGGCCCTACGAGCAGTACTTC.

The sample holds a few counts of this clonotype. V usage is TRBV11-2 and J usage is TRBJ2-5; 9 nucleotides match TRBD2. Germline assignment: CDR1 SGHAT and CDR2 FQNNGV. The ends lost 1 base at V and 5 bases at J; junction bases unmatched: 8. This CDR3 comprises 16 residues. The CDR3 is CASSLGMREGLETQYF. CDR3 DNA: TGTGCCAGCAGCTTAGGTATGCGGGAGGGTCTGGAGACCCAGTACTTC.